This T cell receptor beta chain stems from a study of blood T cell repertoires in COVID-19. Study-wide context: From the United States, Italy and Spain came samples of acute and convalescent COVID-19. Sources were T cells, B-cell-depleted T cells, or PBMCs; the material itself was cDNA or gDNA.

The CDR3 runs to 17 residues. Germline V lookup: CDR1 KGHDR, CDR2 SFDVKD. About this clone itself: A read error may produce the germline difference seen at one junction end.

TCRdb keeps only in-frame clones here, not all; method: immunoSEQ multiplex PCR. The table includes 50,000 to 55,000 clones, 85% to 90% detected once. Sequenced: peripheral blood. The sequence was collected from a man aged 50-59 years with acute or convalescent COVID-19. This chain uses TRBV24-1 with TRBJ2-7; 14 positions match TRBD2. CDR3 DNA sequence: TGTGCCACCAGTGATCCCGGACTAGCGGGAGGCTCCAACGAGCAGTACTTC. Protein sequence: CATSDPGLAGGSNEQYF.